One sample yielded the 29 T cell receptor beta chains listed below, sequenced in a study of T-cell reconstitution after alpha-beta-depleted transplantation in children. It was with unique molecular identifiers that the TCRbeta library was prepared. TCRdb redid the calling of the PCR reads with MiXCR, one entry per CDR3 protein. This table holds fewer than 250,000 distinct CDR3 sequences, roughly 18% found once. This specimen consisted of PBMCs, mostly from graft donor cells, obtained 360 days after TCRalphabeta/CD19-depleted stem cell transplant. The source of these receptors is a male patient between 2 and 15 years old who had a stem cell transplant for acute lymphoblastic leukemia, so the T cells may come from the graft donor.

The V and J genes are TRBV24-1 and TRBJ2-1; D gene uncertain. Germline CDR1 KGHDR, CDR2 SFDVKD. V lost 6 bases, J lost 5 bases, and 10 bases lay in between. The CDR3 extends over 13 amino acids. The CDR3 coding sequence is TGTGCCACCAGTAGTGGGCTTGACAATGAGCAGTTCTTC. This sequence encodes CATSSGLDNEQFF.

This chain links TRBV5-1 with TRBJ2-1; 8 bases line up with TRBD2. The ends lost 4 bases at V and 5 bases at J; junction bases unmatched: 5. This CDR3 region has 14 residues. Germline loops: CDR1 SGHRS, CDR2 YFSETQ. CDR3 protein: CASSQGLAHNEQFF. The DNA of the CDR3 is TGCGCCAGCAGCCAAGGACTAGCACACAATGAGCAGTTCTTC.

The chain recombines TRBV9 with TRBJ2-2; 8 bases are shared with TRBD1. Germline trimming cut 4 bases from V and 1 base from J; bases unmatched to any gene: 6. CDR1 and CDR2 (germline): SGDLS, YYNGEE. CDR3 length: 16 residues. In DNA form, the CDR3 reads TGTGCCAGCAGCCCAGCCGGACAGGGGAACACCGGGGAGCTGTTTTTT. Protein: CASSPAGQGNTGELFF.

This clonotype has only a few counts. CDR3 sequence reads: CASSLGYLGELFF. CDR3 DNA sequence: TGTGCCAGCAGCTTAGGTTATCTCGGGGAGCTGTTTTTT. This chain connects TRBV7-8 to TRBJ2-2; D is ambiguous. V was clipped by 1 base and J by 7 bases, with 7 bases between them. This CDR3 contains 13 residues. CDR1 is SGHVS and CDR2 is FQNEAQ in the germline V gene.

This clonotype was detected once. This sequence joins TRBV5-1 and TRBJ1-1; the D gene is possibly TRBD1 (6 bases). Between the trimmed V and J ends, which lost 0 bases and 0 bases, there was a span of 15 bases. The CDR3 has 17 residues. The germline gives CDR1 SGHRS, CDR2 YFSETQ. CDR3 sequence: CASSLAGGAGVNTEAFF. The CDR3 bases are TGCGCCAGCAGCTTGGCCGGGGGAGCAGGGGTGAACACTGAAGCTTTCTTT.

The V call is TRBV7-2, the J call TRBJ2-3, with unresolved D. Germline values: CDR1 SGHTA, CDR2 FQGNSA. Trimming took 3 bases from V and 5 from J, leaving 12 bases between them. This CDR3 comprises 14 residues. Here the CDR3 reads CASSFSKALDTQYF. CDR3 sequence (DNA): TGTGCCAGCAGCTTTTCCAAGGCCTTAGATACGCAGTATTTT.

This clonotype was seen a handful of times. This chain links TRBV12-3 or TRBV12-4 with TRBJ1-5, with 8 bases lining up with TRBD1. Trimming cost V 6 bases and J 2 bases; bases outside gene matches: 15. This CDR3 comprises 18 residues. CDR3 amino acids: CASRGGTGRLYGNQPQHF. The CDR3, as DNA: TGTGCCAGCAGGGGAGGGACAGGTCGACTATATGGCAATCAGCCCCAGCATTTT.

This clonotype has a handful of counts. The V and J genes are TRBV29-1 and TRBJ2-7; 7 nucleotides match TRBD1. Germline V gene data show CDR1 as SQVTM and CDR2 as ANQGSEA. V shed 6 bases, J shed 5 bases, and the junction held 7 bases outside the gene matches. The CDR3 is made up of 12 amino acids. In DNA, the CDR3 is TGCAGCGTCCACAGGGGACCCAACGAGCAGTACTTC. Translated, it gives CSVHRGPNEQYF.

This clonotype was seen ten or more times. This rearrangement joins TRBV27 to TRBJ2-1; D tentatively fits TRBD1 or TRBD2 (5 bases each). The CDR3 has 14 residues. Trimming cost V 2 bases and J 6 bases, with 11 bases left between them. Germline V gene sequence: CDR1 MNHEY, CDR2 SMNVEV (reference sequence). Written as DNA, the CDR3 is TGTGCCAGCAGTTTACGAGGGACGGGCAATGAGCAGTTCTTC. Translation gives CASSLRGTGNEQFF.

The V gene is TRBV4-3, the J gene TRBJ2-5; TRBD2 might be the D (5 bases). Per germline, CDR1 LGHNA and CDR2 YSLEER. This CDR3 is 16 amino acids long. Trimming cost V 0 bases and J 4 bases, with 15 bases left between them. The CDR3 is CASSQEGGRPGETQYF. DNA of the CDR3: TGCGCCAGCAGCCAAGAAGGAGGCCGTCCGGGAGAGACCCAGTACTTC.

This clonotype was observed a handful of times. This chain connects TRBV6-1 to TRBJ2-6; D tentatively reads TRBD1 or TRBD2 (7 bases each). The germline V and J ends were trimmed by 6 bases and 1 base, with 16 bases remaining between them. This CDR3 spans 17 amino acids. The V gene's germline CDR1 is MNHNS and CDR2 SASEGT. The CDR3 protein is CASSLRGGGSGANVLTF. The CDR3 nucleotides are TGTGCCAGCAGCCTCAGGGGGGGTGGGTCTGGGGCCAACGTCCTGACTTTC.

This clonotype was observed at least ten times. The genes are TRBV9 and TRBJ1-4; D uncertain. Germline values: CDR1 SGDLS, CDR2 YYNGEE. V lost 3 bases, J lost 1 base, and 10 bases lay in between. The CDR3 runs 15 residues. The CDR3 nucleotides are TGTGCCAGCAGCGATACACAGAAAACTAATGAAAAACTGTTTTTT. This codes for CASSDTQKTNEKLFF. Using reference TRBV9 and TRBJ1-4 for the parts outside the CDR3, the full variable domain is DSGVTQTPKHLITATGQRVTLRCSPRSGDLSVYWYQQSLDQGLQFLIQYYNGEERAKGNILERFSAQQFPDLHSELNLSSLELGDSALYFCASSDTQKTNEKLFFGSGTQLSVL.

CDR3: CASSRKSQGGLNQPQHF. The CDR3 DNA sequence: TGTGCCAGCAGCCGGAAATCACAGGGGGGACTCAATCAGCCCCAGCATTTT. The J gene is TRBJ1-5, the V gene TRBV7-7; the match to TRBD1 covers 8 bases. CDR3 length: 17 residues. Trimming took 5 bases from V and 3 from J; bases not matched to a gene: 12. The germline V gene encodes CDR1 SSHAT and CDR2 FNYEAQ (reference sequence).

The table lists this clonotype with a few counts. The chain uses TRBV4-3 and TRBJ2-3; D is unresolved. Germline-derived CDR1 and CDR2 are LGHNA and YSLEER. The CDR3 runs 18 residues. Trimming left V 3 bases short and J 0 bases short, with 19 bases between. This chain's CDR3 is CASSQSQHMSWSTDTQYF. Here the CDR3 DNA reads TGCGCCAGCAGCCAGAGCCAACACATGAGTTGGAGCACAGATACGCAGTATTTT.

This clonotype was seen a few times. The rearrangement uses TRBV5-1 and TRBJ2-7; 10 nucleotides align to TRBD2. With 1 base clipped from V and 3 bases from J, the junction kept 10 bases outside the gene matches. Germline CDR1 reads SGHRS; CDR2 reads YFSETQ. CDR3 length: 17 amino acids. The CDR3 region is CASSLWLAGESFYEQYF. The CDR3 coding sequence is TGCGCCAGCAGCTTGTGGCTAGCGGGGGAATCATTCTACGAGCAGTACTTC.

In its sample, this clonotype was seen a few times. This sequence joins TRBV18 and TRBJ2-7; the D gene is possibly TRBD2 (5 bases). CDR1 and CDR2 (germline): KGHSH, LQKENI. Trimming cost V 5 bases and J 3 bases, with 14 bases left between them. This CDR3 has 14 amino acids. CDR3 nucleotides: TGTGCCAGCTCATCGCTGGACGGACTCTACGAGCAGTACTTC. Encoded protein: CASSSLDGLYEQYF.

The chain carries TRBV20-1 and TRBJ2-5, with no clear D. CDR1 is DFQATT and CDR2 is SNEGSKA in the germline V gene (reference sequence). The CDR3 spans 15 residues. V dropped 3 bases and J dropped 0 bases, with 14 bases sitting between them. DNA of the CDR3: TGCAGTGCTAGTAAAGGCAGCCCTTACCAAGAGACCCAGTACTTC. This encodes CSASKGSPYQETQYF.

This chain connects TRBV6-1 to TRBJ1-5; no definite D call. The ends were cut back, 7 bases at V and 0 bases at J, with 13 bases in the middle. Per the germline V gene, CDR1 is MNHNS and CDR2 is SASEGT. This CDR3 region has 15 residues. The DNA for the CDR3 is TGTGCCAGCAAGGAACGGCAGATTAGCAATCAGCCCCAGCATTTT. Amino acids: CASKERQISNQPQHF.

The chain couples TRBV27 to TRBJ1-1, with D possibly matching TRBD1 (5 bases). Germline V gives CDR1 MNHEY, CDR2 SMNVEV (reference sequence). V was clipped by 5 bases and J by 0 bases, with 19 bases between them. The CDR3 covers 17 residues. CDR3 sequence (DNA): TGTGCCAGCAGTGGGGGGGGACTTCTAGGCGTGAACACTGAAGCTTTCTTT. Its protein product is CASSGGGLLGVNTEAFF.

The rearrangement uses TRBV30 and TRBJ1-2; D unclear. The germline gives CDR1 GTSNPN, CDR2 SVGIG (reference sequence). V lost 4 bases to trimming and J lost 3 bases, with 12 bases between them. The CDR3 covers 13 residues. CDR3: CAWKDTRHYGYTF. For the CDR3, the DNA is TGTGCCTGGAAAGACACCCGGCACTATGGCTACACCTTC.

This chain connects TRBV10-3 to TRBJ2-7; TRBD1 matches 9 bases. V lost 0 bases and J lost 6; bases outside the gene matches: 12. CDR1 and CDR2 from the germline V gene are ENHRY and SYGVKD. The CDR3 sequence is 17 residues long. CDR3 loop: CAISESAGQGWNSEQYF. The CDR3 region has the DNA TGTGCCATCAGTGAGTCAGCCGGACAGGGGTGGAACTCCGAGCAGTACTTC.

This clonotype was seen a few times. The chain uses TRBV10-3 and TRBJ2-1; 7 bases align to TRBD1. The CDR3 is made up of 18 amino acids. Germline V gives CDR1 ENHRY, CDR2 SYGVKD. Unmatched junction bases numbered 14, after V lost 1 base and J lost 5 bases. The CDR3 DNA reads as TGTGCCATCAGTGAGTTACTATCCGTGGGGGACAGTAACAATGAGCAGTTCTTC. Translating gives CAISELLSVGDSNNEQFF.

This clonotype showed up just a few times. This chain connects TRBV20-1 to TRBJ1-1; D is unclear. CDR1 is DFQATT, CDR2 SNEGSKA, per germline (reference sequence). V shed 4 bases and J shed 0 bases, with 9 bases lying between them. This CDR3 comprises 13 residues. The CDR3 DNA reads as TGCAGTGCTACAGGAGATCTGAACACTGAAGCTTTCTTT. It yields the protein CSATGDLNTEAFF.

The rearrangement joins TRBV5-1 to TRBJ2-3, with 10 bases lining up with TRBD2. The V and J ends lost 2 bases and 2 bases, in that order; junction bases with no gene match: 8. Germline V gives CDR1 SGHRS, CDR2 YFSETQ. The CDR3 covers 17 residues. The CDR3 nucleotides read TGCGCCAGCAGCTTTACCCTAGCGGGGGATTACACAGATACGCAGTATTTT. The encoded protein is CASSFTLAGDYTDTQYF.

In its sample, this clonotype was seen many times. The chain joins TRBV6-1 to TRBJ2-7; D not certain. CDR3 length: 15 amino acids. Germline loops: CDR1 MNHNS, CDR2 SASEGT. V lost 2 bases to trimming and J lost 3 bases, with 14 bases between them. Here the CDR3 DNA reads TGTGCCAGCAGTGAATTTATAGGGTCCCACTACGAGCAGTACTTC. Translation gives CASSEFIGSHYEQYF.

J is TRBJ2-1 and V is TRBV19; the match to TRBD2 covers 8 bases. CDR1 is LNHDA and CDR2 is SQIVND in the germline V gene (reference sequence). There are 14 residues in the CDR3. After removal of 8 bases from V and 6 bases from J, the junction contained 9 bases not matched to a gene. CDR3 sequence: CASLSGSSVNEQFF. CDR3 bases: TGTGCCAGTTTGAGCGGGAGTTCGGTCAATGAGCAGTTCTTC.

This clonotype turned up a few times. The chain is built from TRBV18 and TRBJ2-7; D is unclear. The CDR3 is 12 residues long. The germline gives CDR1 KGHSH, CDR2 LQKENI. Trimming stripped 3 bases from V and 2 bases from J, with 5 bases between. CDR3 in amino acids: CASSPYPYEQYF. The CDR3 nucleotides read TGTGCCAGCTCACCCTACCCCTACGAGCAGTACTTC.

This clonotype was recorded many times. The rearrangement uses TRBV5-1 and TRBJ2-6; D might be TRBD2 (6 bases). CDR3 length: 16 amino acids. Germline CDR1 and CDR2: SGHRS and YFSETQ. V lost 3 bases, J lost 0 bases, and 10 bases lay in between. CDR3 in amino acids: CASSWGVLSGANVLTF. CDR3 DNA sequence: TGCGCCAGCAGCTGGGGGGTGCTCTCTGGGGCCAACGTCCTGACTTTC.

A few counts support this clonotype. This chain links TRBV6-1 with TRBJ1-5; D perhaps matches TRBD1 (5 bases). CDR3 size: 13 residues. The germline V gene encodes CDR1 MNHNS and CDR2 SASEGT. V lost 7 bases to trimming and J lost 3 bases, with 10 bases between them. The CDR3: CASTGQVNQPQHF. In nucleotides, the CDR3 is TGTGCCAGCACGGGGCAGGTCAATCAGCCCCAGCATTTT.